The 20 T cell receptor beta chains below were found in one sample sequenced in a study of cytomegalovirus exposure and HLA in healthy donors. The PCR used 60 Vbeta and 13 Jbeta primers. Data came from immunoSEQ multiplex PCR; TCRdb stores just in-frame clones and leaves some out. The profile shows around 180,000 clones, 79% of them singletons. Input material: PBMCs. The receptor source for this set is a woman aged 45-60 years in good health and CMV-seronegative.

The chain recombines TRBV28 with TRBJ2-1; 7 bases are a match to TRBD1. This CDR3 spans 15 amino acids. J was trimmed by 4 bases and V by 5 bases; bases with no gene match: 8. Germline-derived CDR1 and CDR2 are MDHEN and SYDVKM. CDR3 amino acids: CASSPSGQAYNEQFF. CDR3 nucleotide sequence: TGTGCCAGCAGTCCCTCCGGACAGGCATACAATGAGCAGTTCTTC.

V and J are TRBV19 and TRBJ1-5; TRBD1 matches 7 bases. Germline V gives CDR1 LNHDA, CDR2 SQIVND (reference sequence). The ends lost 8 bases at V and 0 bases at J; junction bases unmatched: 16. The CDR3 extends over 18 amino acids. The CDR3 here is CASSFVPGTVYSNQPQHF. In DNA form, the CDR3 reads TGTGCCAGTTCTTTTGTACCTGGGACAGTTTATAGCAATCAGCCCCAGCATTTT.

The DNA for the CDR3 is TGCGCCAGCAGCCCGGCAGGCAGGGATAATGAAAAACTGTTTTTT. It encodes CASSPAGRDNEKLFF. The genes are TRBV5-1 and TRBJ1-4; D may be TRBD1 (5 bases). Per the germline V gene, CDR1 is SGHRS and CDR2 is YFSETQ. There are 15 residues in the CDR3. The germline V and J ends were trimmed by 4 bases and 4 bases, with 14 bases remaining between them.

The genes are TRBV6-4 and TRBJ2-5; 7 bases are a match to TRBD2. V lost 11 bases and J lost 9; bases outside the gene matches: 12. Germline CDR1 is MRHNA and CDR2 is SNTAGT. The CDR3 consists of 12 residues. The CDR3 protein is CAGERAGGSQYF. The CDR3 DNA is TGTGCCGGAGAGCGGGCCGGGGGGTCCCAGTACTTC.

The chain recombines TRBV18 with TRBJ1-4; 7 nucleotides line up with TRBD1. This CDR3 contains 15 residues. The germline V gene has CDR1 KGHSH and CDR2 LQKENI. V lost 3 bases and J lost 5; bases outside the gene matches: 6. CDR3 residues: CASSPSTGINEKLFF. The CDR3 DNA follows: TGTGCCAGCTCACCTTCGACAGGGATCAATGAAAAACTGTTTTTT.

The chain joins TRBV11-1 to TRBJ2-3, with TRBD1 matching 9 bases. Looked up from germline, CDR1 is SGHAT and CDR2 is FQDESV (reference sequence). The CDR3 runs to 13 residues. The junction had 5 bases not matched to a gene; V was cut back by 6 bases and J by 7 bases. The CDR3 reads CASRRTGGHTQYF. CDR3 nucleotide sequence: TGTGCCAGCAGACGAACAGGGGGCCATACGCAGTATTTT.

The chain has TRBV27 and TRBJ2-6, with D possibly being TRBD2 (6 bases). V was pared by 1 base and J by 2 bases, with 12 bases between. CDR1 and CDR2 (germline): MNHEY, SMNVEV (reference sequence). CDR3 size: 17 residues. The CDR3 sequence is CASSLWAGRTGANVLTF. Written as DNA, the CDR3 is TGTGCCAGCAGTTTATGGGCAGGGAGGACTGGGGCCAACGTCCTGACTTTC.

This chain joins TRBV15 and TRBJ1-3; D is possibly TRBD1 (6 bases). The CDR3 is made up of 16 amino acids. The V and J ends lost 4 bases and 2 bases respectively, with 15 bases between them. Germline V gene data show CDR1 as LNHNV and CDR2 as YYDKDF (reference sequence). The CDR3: CATSILSGGTGNTIYF. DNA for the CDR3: TGTGCCACCAGCATTCTTTCGGGGGGCACTGGAAACACCATATATTTT.

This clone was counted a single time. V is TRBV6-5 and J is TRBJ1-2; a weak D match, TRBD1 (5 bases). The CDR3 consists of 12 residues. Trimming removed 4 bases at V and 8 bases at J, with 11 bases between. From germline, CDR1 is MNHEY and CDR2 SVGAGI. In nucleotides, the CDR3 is TGTGCCAGCAGTTCCTGGACAAGGGGCTACACCTTC. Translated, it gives CASSSWTRGYTF.

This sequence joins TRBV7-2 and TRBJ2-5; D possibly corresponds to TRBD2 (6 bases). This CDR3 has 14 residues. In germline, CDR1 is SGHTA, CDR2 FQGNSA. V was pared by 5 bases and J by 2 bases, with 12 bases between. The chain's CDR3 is CASSKGRTQETQYF. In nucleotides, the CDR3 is TGTGCCAGCAGCAAGGGGAGGACGCAAGAGACCCAGTACTTC.

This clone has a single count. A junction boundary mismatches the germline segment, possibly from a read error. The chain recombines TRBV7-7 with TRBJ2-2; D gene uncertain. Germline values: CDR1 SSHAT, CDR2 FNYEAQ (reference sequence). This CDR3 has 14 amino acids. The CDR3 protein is CASSLAMGSGELFF. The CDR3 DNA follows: TGTGCTAGCAGCTTAGCCATGGGCTCCGGGGAGCTGTTTTTT.

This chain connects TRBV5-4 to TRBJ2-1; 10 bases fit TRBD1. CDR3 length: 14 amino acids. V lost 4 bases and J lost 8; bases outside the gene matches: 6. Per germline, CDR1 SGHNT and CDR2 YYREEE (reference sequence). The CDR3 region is CASSTGQGRDEQFF. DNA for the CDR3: TGTGCCAGCAGCACGGGACAGGGGAGGGATGAGCAGTTCTTC.

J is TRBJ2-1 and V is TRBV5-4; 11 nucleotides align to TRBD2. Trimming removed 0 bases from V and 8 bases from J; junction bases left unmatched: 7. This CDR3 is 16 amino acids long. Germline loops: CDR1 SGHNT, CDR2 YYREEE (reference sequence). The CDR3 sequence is CASSLDFSGGAYEQFF. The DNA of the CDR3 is TGTGCCAGCAGCTTGGATTTTAGCGGGGGGGCATATGAGCAGTTCTTC.

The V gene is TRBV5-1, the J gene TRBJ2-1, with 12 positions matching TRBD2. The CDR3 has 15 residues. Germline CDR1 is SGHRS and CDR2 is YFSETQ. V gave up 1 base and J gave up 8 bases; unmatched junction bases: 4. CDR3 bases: TGCGCCAGCAGCTTGTTCCTAGCGGGAGGGGATGAGCAGTTCTTC. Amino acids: CASSLFLAGGDEQFF.

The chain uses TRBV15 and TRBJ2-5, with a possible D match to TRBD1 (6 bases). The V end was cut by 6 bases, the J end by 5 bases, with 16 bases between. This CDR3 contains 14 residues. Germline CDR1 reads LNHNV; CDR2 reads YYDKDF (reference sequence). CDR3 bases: TGTGCCACCAGTACGCCGGGACAAGAGGAGACCCAGTACTTC. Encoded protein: CATSTPGQEETQYF.

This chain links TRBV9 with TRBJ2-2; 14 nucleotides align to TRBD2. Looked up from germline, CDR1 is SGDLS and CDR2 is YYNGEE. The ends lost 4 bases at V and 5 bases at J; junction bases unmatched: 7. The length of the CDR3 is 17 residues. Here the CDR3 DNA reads TGTGCCAGCAGCCCCCGACTAGCGGGAGGGCCGACCGGGGAGCTGTTTTTT. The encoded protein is CASSPRLAGGPTGELFF.

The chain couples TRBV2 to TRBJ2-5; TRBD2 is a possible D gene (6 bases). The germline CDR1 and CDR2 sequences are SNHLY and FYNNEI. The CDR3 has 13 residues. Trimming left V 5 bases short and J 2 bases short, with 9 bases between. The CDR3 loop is CASSSTRQETQYF. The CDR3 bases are TGTGCCAGCAGTTCGACTAGGCAAGAGACCCAGTACTTC.

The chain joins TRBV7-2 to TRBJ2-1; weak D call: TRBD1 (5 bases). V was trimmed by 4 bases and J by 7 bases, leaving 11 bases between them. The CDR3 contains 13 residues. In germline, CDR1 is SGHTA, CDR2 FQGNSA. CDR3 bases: TGTGCCAGCAGCTCACAGGTAGGGAATGAGCAGTTCTTC. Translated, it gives CASSSQVGNEQFF.

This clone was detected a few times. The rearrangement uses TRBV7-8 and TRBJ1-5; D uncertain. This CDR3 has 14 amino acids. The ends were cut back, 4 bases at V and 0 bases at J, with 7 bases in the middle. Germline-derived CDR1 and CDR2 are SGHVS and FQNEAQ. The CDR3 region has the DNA TGTGCCAGCAGCTCACAGATTAGCAATCAGCCCCAGCATTTT. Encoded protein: CASSSQISNQPQHF.

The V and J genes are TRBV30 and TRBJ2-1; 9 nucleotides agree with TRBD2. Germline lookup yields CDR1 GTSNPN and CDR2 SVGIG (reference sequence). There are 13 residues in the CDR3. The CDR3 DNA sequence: TGTGCTTACGCTAGCGGGATCTACAATGAGCAGTTCTTC. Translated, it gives CAYASGIYNEQFF.